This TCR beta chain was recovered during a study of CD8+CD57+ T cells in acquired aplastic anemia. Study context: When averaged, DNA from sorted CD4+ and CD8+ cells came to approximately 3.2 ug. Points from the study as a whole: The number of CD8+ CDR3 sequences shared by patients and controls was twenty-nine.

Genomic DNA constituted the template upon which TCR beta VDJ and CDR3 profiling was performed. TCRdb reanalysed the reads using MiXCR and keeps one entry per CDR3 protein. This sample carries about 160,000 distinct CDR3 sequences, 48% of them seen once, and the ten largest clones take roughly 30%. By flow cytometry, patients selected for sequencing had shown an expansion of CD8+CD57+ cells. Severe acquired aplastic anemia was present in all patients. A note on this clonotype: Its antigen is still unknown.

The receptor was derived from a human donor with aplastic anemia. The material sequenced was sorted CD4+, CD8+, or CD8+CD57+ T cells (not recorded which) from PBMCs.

CDR3 sequence reads: CASSSAGVMNTEAFF. Written as DNA, the CDR3 is TGTGCCAGCAGTTCCGCAGGGGTAATGAACACTGAAGCTTTCTTT. The J gene is TRBJ1-1, the V gene TRBV27, with D perhaps TRBD1 (6 bases). V gave up 4 bases and J gave up 0 bases, with 12 bases separating them. Germline loops: CDR1 MNHEY, CDR2 SMNVEV (reference sequence). CDR3 size: 15 residues.